A single sample is the source of the 24 T cell receptor beta chains below, sequenced in a study of identifying expanded T cells in peripheral blood. TCRdb's copy holds only in-frame clones and misses some; the assay was immunoSEQ multiplex PCR. The table has 75,000 to 90,000 clones, approximately 90% seen once. The sample taken for sequencing was blood. The origin of the receptors is a person between 18 and 75 years old in good health.

The J gene is TRBJ1-6, the V gene TRBV27; the D gene is possibly TRBD1 (6 bases). The CDR3 is 16 residues long. Germline V lookup: CDR1 MNHEY, CDR2 SMNVEV (reference sequence). V lost 6 bases and J 2 bases, leaving 14 bases between the germline ends. CDR3 nucleotide sequence: TGTGCCAGCAGGTATACAGGGTTGGCCTATAATTCACCCCTCCACTTT. As protein: CASRYTGLAYNSPLHF.

The chain carries TRBV2 and TRBJ2-2, with D uncertain. The V gene lost 6 bases and the J gene lost 3 bases, with 8 bases spanning the gap. Germline CDR1 is SNHLY and CDR2 is FYNNEI. The CDR3 runs 13 residues. The CDR3 is CASRVPYTGELFF. The CDR3 nucleotides read TGTGCCAGCAGGGTCCCGTACACCGGGGAGCTGTTTTTT.

The V call is TRBV5-6, the J call TRBJ2-2; tentatively, D is TRBD2 (5 bases). This CDR3 has 16 residues. Between the trimmed V and J ends, which lost 4 bases and 4 bases, there was a span of 17 bases. The germline gives CDR1 SGHDT, CDR2 YYEEEE. In DNA, the CDR3 is TGTGCCAGCAGCCCCGGGGAACAGAGATCCACCGGGGAGCTGTTTTTT. It specifies CASSPGEQRSTGELFF.

This chain links TRBV27 with TRBJ2-5; possibly TRBD2 for D (6 bases). The CDR3 is made up of 14 amino acids. V was cut by 6 bases and J by 1 base, with 12 bases left in between. From germline, CDR1 is MNHEY and CDR2 SMNVEV (reference sequence). As DNA, the CDR3 is TGTGCCAGCAGCCCCCTCGGGAGCCAAGAGACCCAGTACTTC. It encodes CASSPLGSQETQYF.

This clone was found once. The chain joins TRBV5-6 to TRBJ1-1; D unclear. Deletions cut 4 bases from V and 1 base from J, with 11 bases between. The CDR3 extends over 14 amino acids. Germline V CDR1 and CDR2: SGHDT, YYEEEE. The CDR3 sequence: CASSHIVENTEAFF. In DNA, the CDR3 is TGTGCCAGCAGCCACATTGTGGAGAACACTGAAGCTTTCTTT.

The rearrangement uses TRBV7-3 and TRBJ2-7; possibly TRBD2 for D (6 bases). This CDR3 comprises 14 residues. V was cut by 5 bases and J by 1 base, with 12 bases left in between. CDR1 and CDR2 (germline): SGHTA, FQGTGA. CDR3 in amino acids: CASSPFGGSYEQYF. In DNA, the CDR3 is TGTGCCAGCAGCCCCTTCGGGGGATCCTACGAGCAGTACTTC.

V and J are TRBV5-5 and TRBJ1-2; D gene uncertain. The CDR3 is made up of 12 amino acids. The germline CDR1 and CDR2 sequences are SGHKS and YYEKEE (reference sequence). The V end was cut by 5 bases, the J end by 5 bases, with 10 bases between. The CDR3 coding sequence is TGTGCCAGCAGACTTCAGTCATATGGCTACACCTTC. It codes for CASRLQSYGYTF.

The chain is built from TRBV7-9 and TRBJ2-3; 10 bases align to TRBD2. The CDR3 is 14 residues long. In germline, CDR1 is SEHNR, CDR2 FQNEAQ (reference sequence). V was clipped by 5 bases and J by 5 bases; unmatched bases: 4. The CDR3 DNA reads as TGTGCCAGCAGCGAATTAGCGGGAGGAGATACGCAGTATTTT. Residues: CASSELAGGDTQYF.

The chain couples TRBV29-1 to TRBJ1-1, with D unresolved. Trimming removed 0 bases at V and 2 bases at J, with 7 bases between. The CDR3 covers 13 residues. The germline V gene has CDR1 SQVTM and CDR2 ANQGSEA. CDR3 DNA: TGCAGCGTTGAAGACACACTAAACACTGAAGCTTTCTTT. Its protein product is CSVEDTLNTEAFF.

The rearrangement uses TRBV2 and TRBJ1-2; TRBD1 matches at 9 bases. Per germline, CDR1 SNHLY and CDR2 FYNNEI. V dropped 5 bases and J dropped 4; count of bases not matched to a gene: 11. The CDR3 totals 16 residues. This CDR3 is CASSYPTTGGFYGYTF. For the CDR3, the DNA is TGTGCCAGCAGTTACCCCACGACAGGGGGATTCTATGGCTACACCTTC.

DNA of the CDR3: TGTGCCAGCAGCTCGGAATTTTTTGGCTACACCTTC. Its protein is CASSSEFFGYTF. The chain is built from TRBV9 and TRBJ1-2; D is uncertain. V lost 4 bases, J lost 7 bases, and 11 bases lay in between. This CDR3 is 12 amino acids long. Germline V gene data show CDR1 as SGDLS and CDR2 as YYNGEE. The whole variable domain, remainder taken from reference TRBV9 and TRBJ1-2, is DSGVTQTPKHLITATGQRVTLRCSPRSGDLSVYWYQQSLDQGLQFLIQYYNGEERAKGNILERFSAQQFPDLHSELNLSSLELGDSALYFCASSSEFFGYTFGSGTRLTVV.

The chain employs TRBV5-1 and TRBJ2-7; the D gene is possibly TRBD2 (6 bases). With 4 bases removed from V and 6 bases from J, the gap between germline ends came to 20 bases. This CDR3 spans 15 amino acids. CDR1 is SGHRS and CDR2 is YFSETQ in the germline V gene. The CDR3 reads CASSPEGFSVGEQYF. DNA of the CDR3: TGCGCCAGCAGCCCGGAGGGGTTCAGCGTAGGCGAGCAGTACTTC.

This clone was counted once. The gene calls are TRBV7-2 and TRBJ2-1; the match to TRBD2 covers 14 bases. The CDR3 has 15 amino acids. Germline V gene lookup returns CDR1 SGHTA and CDR2 FQGNSA. J gave up 15 bases and V 4 bases, and 11 bases lay outside the gene matches. The CDR3 sequence: CASSYAGLAGVHRFF. DNA of the CDR3: TGTGCCAGCAGCTACGCGGGACTAGCGGGAGTCCACCGGTTCTTC.

The chain joins TRBV4-2 to TRBJ1-3; D is unclear. V was trimmed by 1 base and J by 5 bases, leaving 15 bases between them. This CDR3 is built from 16 residues. In germline, CDR1 is LGHNA, CDR2 YNFKEQ. In DNA, the CDR3 is TGTGCCAGCAGCCAAGTGTTCAGCGGCAGTAGAAACACCATATATTTT. It is translated as CASSQVFSGSRNTIYF.

The rearrangement joins TRBV2 to TRBJ1-1; 7 nucleotides agree with TRBD1. The ends lost 3 bases at V and 4 bases at J; junction bases unmatched: 5. This CDR3 contains 14 residues. CDR1 is SNHLY, CDR2 FYNNEI, per germline. CDR3 DNA: TGTGCCAGCAGTGATCTTAGGGACAGCACTGAAGCTTTCTTT. Protein product: CASSDLRDSTEAFF.

V usage is TRBV6-5 and J usage is TRBJ1-1; a weak D match, TRBD1 (6 bases). Per germline, CDR1 MNHEY and CDR2 SVGAGI. The V gene lost 4 bases and the J gene lost 12 bases, with 21 bases spanning the gap. This CDR3 has 14 residues. DNA of the CDR3: TGTGCCAGCAGTTCCCCCACGGGGGCACACCACACTTTCTTT. This translates into CASSSPTGAHHTFF.

The rearrangement joins TRBV6-5 to TRBJ1-1; D uncertain. This CDR3 has 12 amino acids. The germline CDR1 and CDR2 sequences are MNHEY and SVGAGI. Trimming shortened V by 6 bases and J by 7 bases, and 12 bases separated the two germline ends. The CDR3 is CASSKNRGEAFF. The CDR3 nucleotides are TGTGCCAGCAGCAAAAACCGGGGTGAAGCTTTCTTT.

The chain uses TRBV19 and TRBJ2-1; no clear D. Trimming shortened V by 1 base and J by 7 bases, and 5 bases separated the two germline ends. The germline CDR1 and CDR2 sequences are LNHDA and SQIVND (reference sequence). This CDR3 spans 12 amino acids. CDR3 protein: CASSIGGNEQFF. In nucleotides, the CDR3 is TGTGCCAGTAGTATAGGGGGTAATGAGCAGTTCTTC.

The J gene is TRBJ2-3, the V gene TRBV7-3; D gene uncertain. Per germline, CDR1 SGHTA and CDR2 FQGTGA. This CDR3 is 14 amino acids long. V shed 3 bases and J shed 1 base, with 8 bases lying between them. The CDR3 sequence is CASSLRRRTDTQYF. CDR3 nucleotide sequence: TGTGCCAGCAGCTTGAGGAGACGCACAGATACGCAGTATTTT.

The chain carries TRBV19 and TRBJ1-2; 8 bases map to TRBD1. The V and J ends lost 4 bases and 10 bases, in that order; junction bases with no gene match: 8. This CDR3 has 13 amino acids. Germline V lookup: CDR1 LNHDA, CDR2 SQIVND (reference sequence). In DNA form, the CDR3 reads TGTGCCAGTAGTAGGACAGGGAAATCTTCCTACACCTTC. Translating gives CASSRTGKSSYTF.

The chain uses TRBV5-1 and TRBJ2-5, with 8 positions matching TRBD1. The V and J ends lost 4 bases and 2 bases, in that order; junction bases with no gene match: 10. The CDR3 has 16 amino acids. Germline CDR1 reads SGHRS; CDR2 reads YFSETQ. For the CDR3, the DNA is TGCGCCAGCAGCCCTGGACCAGGGGGCAATCAAGAGACCCAGTACTTC. It is translated as CASSPGPGGNQETQYF.

The J gene is TRBJ1-5, the V gene TRBV6-5; weak D call: TRBD1 (5 bases). The germline V gene encodes CDR1 MNHEY and CDR2 SVGAGI. Trimming stripped 8 bases from V and 1 base from J, with 12 bases between. The CDR3 totals 14 residues. CDR3 protein: CASRSGLSNQPQHF. The CDR3 DNA reads TGTGCCAGCCGGTCGGGGCTAAGCAATCAGCCCCAGCATTTT.

On this clone: The sample holds other DNA sequences that translate to the same CDR3. The chain carries TRBV5-1 and TRBJ1-3; D is unclear. Trimming left V 0 bases short and J 0 bases short, with 4 bases between. Germline V gene data show CDR1 as SGHRS and CDR2 as YFSETQ. The CDR3 extends over 14 amino acids. The CDR3 loop is CASSLGTSGNTIYF. As DNA, the CDR3 is TGCGCCAGCAGCTTGGGAACCTCTGGAAACACCATATATTTT.

DNA for the CDR3: TGTGCCAGTAGCCGGGTTCCGAGGGGTACCGAGCAGTACTTC. Its protein product is CASSRVPRGTEQYF. The chain carries TRBV19 and TRBJ2-7; D is perhaps TRBD1 or TRBD2 (5 bases each). The CDR3 totals 14 residues. Germline CDR1 LNHDA, CDR2 SQIVND (reference sequence). Trimming stripped 6 bases from V and 6 bases from J, with 18 bases between.